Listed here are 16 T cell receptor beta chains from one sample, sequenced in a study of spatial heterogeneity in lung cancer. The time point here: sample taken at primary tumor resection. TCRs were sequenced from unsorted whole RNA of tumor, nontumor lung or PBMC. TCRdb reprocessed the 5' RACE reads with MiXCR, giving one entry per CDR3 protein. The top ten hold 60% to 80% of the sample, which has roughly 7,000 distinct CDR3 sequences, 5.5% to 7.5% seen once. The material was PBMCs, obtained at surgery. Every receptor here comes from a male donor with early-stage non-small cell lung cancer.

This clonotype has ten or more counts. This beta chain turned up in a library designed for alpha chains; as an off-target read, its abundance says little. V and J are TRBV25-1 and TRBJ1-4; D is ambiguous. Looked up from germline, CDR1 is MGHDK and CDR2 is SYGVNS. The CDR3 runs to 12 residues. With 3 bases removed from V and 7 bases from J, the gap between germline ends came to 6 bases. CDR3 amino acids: CASSDTSEKLFF. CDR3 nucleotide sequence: TGTGCCAGCAGTGATACAAGTGAAAAACTGTTTTTT.

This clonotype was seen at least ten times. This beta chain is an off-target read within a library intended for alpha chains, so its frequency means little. The DNA of the CDR3 is TGCGCCAGCAGCTTGAAACAGGGGGCCCTCTCTGGGGCCAACGTCCTGACTTTC. Residues: CASSLKQGALSGANVLTF. The V gene is TRBV5-1, the J gene TRBJ2-6, with 9 bases matching TRBD1. Germline V lookup: CDR1 SGHRS, CDR2 YFSETQ. This CDR3 comprises 18 residues. The junction had 5 bases not matched to a gene; V was cut back by 1 base and J by 0 bases.

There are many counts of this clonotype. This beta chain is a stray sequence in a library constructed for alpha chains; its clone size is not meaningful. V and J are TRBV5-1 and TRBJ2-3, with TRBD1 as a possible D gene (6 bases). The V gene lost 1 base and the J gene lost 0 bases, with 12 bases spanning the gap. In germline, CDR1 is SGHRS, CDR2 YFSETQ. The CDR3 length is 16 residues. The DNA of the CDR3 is TGCGCCAGCAGCTTGACGCCAGGGGCTAGCACAGATACGCAGTATTTT. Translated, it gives CASSLTPGASTDTQYF.

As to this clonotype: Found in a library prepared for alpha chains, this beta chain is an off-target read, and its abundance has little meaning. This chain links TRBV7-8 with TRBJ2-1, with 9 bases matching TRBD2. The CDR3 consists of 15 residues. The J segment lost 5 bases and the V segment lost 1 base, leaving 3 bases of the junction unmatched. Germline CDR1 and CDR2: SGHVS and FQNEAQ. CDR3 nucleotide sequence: TGTGCCAGCAGCTTAGGGCTAGCGGGGAACAATGAGCAGTTCTTC. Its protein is CASSLGLAGNNEQFF.

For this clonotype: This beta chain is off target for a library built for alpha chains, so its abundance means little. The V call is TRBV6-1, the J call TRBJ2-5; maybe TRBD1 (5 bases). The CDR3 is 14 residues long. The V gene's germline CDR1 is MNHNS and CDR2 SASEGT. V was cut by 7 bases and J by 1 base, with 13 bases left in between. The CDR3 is CASTPRTTQETQYF. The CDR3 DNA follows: TGTGCCAGCACGCCCAGGACAACCCAAGAGACCCAGTACTTC.

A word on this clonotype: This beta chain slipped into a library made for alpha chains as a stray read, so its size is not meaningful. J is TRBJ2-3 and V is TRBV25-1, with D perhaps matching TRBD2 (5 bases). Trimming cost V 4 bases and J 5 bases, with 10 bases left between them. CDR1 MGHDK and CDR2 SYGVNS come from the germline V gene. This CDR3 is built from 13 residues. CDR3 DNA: TGTGCCAGCAGTGCAACTAGTATAGATACGCAGTATTTT. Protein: CASSATSIDTQYF.

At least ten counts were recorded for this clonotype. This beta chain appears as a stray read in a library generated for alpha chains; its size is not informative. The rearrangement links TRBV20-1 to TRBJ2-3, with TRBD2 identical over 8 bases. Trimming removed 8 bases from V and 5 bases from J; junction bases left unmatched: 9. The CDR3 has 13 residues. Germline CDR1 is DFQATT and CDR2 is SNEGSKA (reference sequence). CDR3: CSPRGAGLDTQYF. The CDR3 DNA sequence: TGCAGTCCGCGGGGGGCGGGTCTAGATACGCAGTATTTT.

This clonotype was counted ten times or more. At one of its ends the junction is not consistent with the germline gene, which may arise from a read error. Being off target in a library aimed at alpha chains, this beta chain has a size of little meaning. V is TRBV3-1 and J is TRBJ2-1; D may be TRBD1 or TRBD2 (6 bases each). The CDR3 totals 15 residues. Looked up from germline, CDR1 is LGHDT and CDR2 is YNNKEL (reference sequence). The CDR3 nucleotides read TGTGCCAGCAGTTGGGGGGCTAGCTCCCACAATGAGCAGTTCTTC. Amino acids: CASSWGASSHNEQFF.

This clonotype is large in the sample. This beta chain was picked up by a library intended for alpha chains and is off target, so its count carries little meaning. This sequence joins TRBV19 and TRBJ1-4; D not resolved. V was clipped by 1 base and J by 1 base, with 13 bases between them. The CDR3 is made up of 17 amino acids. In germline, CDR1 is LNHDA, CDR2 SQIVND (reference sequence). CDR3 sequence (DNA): TGTGCCAGTAGTATAGTCGGCACCTTCGAAACTAATGAAAAACTGTTTTTT. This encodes CASSIVGTFETNEKLFF.

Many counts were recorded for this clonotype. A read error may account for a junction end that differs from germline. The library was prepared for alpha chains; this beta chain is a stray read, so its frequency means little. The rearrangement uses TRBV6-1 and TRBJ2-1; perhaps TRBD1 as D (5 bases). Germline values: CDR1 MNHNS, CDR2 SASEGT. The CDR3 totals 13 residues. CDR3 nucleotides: TGTGCCAGCAGTGAATCACAGGAAGGCCCTTCCTCCTTC. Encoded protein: CASSESQEGPSSF.

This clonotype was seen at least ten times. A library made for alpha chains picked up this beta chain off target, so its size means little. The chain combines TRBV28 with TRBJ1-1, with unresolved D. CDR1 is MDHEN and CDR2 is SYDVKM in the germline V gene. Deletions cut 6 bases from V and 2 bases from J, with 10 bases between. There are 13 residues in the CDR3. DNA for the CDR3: TGTGCCAGCAGCTCCGGGATTAACACTGAAGCTTTCTTT. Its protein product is CASSSGINTEAFF.

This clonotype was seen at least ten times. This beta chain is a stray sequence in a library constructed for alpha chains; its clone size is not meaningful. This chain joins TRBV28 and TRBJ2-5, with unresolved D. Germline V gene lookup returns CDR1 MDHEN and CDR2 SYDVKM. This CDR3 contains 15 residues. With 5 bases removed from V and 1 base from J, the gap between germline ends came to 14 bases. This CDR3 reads CASSGDGLGQETQYF. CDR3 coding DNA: TGTGCCAGCAGTGGCGATGGCTTGGGCCAAGAGACCCAGTACTTC. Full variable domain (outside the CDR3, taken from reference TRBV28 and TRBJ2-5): DVKVTQSSRYLVKRTGEKVFLECVQDMDHENMFWYRQDPGLGLRLIYFSYDVKMKEKGDIPEGYSVSREKKERFSLILESASTNQTSMYLCASSGDGLGQETQYFGPGTRLLVL.

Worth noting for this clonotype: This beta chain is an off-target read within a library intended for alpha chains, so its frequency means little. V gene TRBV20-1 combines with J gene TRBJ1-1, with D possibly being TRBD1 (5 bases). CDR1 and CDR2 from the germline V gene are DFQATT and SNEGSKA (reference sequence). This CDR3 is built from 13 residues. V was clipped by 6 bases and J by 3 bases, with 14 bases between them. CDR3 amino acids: CSARPLGDTEAFF. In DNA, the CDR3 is TGCAGTGCAAGGCCCCTGGGGGACACTGAAGCTTTCTTT.

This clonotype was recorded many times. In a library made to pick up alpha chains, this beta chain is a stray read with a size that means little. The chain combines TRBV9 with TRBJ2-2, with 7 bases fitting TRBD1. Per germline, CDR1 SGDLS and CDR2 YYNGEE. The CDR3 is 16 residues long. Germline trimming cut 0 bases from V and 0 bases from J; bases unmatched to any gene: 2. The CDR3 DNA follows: TGTGCCAGCAGCGTAGCCGGGACAGCGAACACCGGGGAGCTGTTTTTT. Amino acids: CASSVAGTANTGELFF. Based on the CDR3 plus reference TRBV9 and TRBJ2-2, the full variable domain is DSGVTQTPKHLITATGQRVTLRCSPRSGDLSVYWYQQSLDQGLQFLIQYYNGEERAKGNILERFSAQQFPDLHSELNLSSLELGDSALYFCASSVAGTANTGELFFGEGSRLTVL.

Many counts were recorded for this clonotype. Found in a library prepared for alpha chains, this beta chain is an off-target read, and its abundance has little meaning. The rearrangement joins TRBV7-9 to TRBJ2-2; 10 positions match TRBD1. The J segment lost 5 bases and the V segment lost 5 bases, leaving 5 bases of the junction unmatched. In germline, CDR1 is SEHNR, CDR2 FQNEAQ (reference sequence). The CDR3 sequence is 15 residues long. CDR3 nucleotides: TGTGCCAGCAGCCCACCGGGACAGGGGACCGGGGAGCTGTTTTTT. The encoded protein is CASSPPGQGTGELFF.

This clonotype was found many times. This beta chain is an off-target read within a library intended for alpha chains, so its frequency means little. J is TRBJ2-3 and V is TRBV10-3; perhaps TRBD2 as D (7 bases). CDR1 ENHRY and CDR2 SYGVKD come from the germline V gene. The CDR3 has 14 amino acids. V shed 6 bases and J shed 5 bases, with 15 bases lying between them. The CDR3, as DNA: TGTGCCATCAGGGGGGGGCATGATGGAGATACGCAGTATTTT. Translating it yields CAIRGGHDGDTQYF.